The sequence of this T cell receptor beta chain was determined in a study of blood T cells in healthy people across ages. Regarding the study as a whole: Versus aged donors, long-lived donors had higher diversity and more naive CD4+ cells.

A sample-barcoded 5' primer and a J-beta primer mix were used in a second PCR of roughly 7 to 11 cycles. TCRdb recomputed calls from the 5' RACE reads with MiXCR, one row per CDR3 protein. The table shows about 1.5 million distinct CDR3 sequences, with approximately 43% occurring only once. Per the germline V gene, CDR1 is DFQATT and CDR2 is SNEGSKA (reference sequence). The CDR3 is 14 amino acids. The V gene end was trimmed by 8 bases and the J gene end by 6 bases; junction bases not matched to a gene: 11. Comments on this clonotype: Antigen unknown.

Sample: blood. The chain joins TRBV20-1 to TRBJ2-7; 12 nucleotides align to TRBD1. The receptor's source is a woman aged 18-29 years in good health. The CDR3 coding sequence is TGCAGTACCTTCTCGGGACAGGGGGCGACCGAGCAGTACTTC. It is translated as CSTFSGQGATEQYF.